The clone carrying this T cell receptor (beta chain) was observed a single time. Its antigen is undetermined. Here immunoSEQ multiplex PCR was the method, and the copy in TCRdb shows in-frame clones only, minus some. The repertoire includes some 130,000 clones, 89% of them detected once, and around 1.7% sits in the top ten. The CDR3 has 15 amino acids. CDR1 and CDR2 from the germline V gene are MGHDK and SYGVNS. V lost 5 bases and J lost 3, with 15 bases in between. This sample was included in a study of T cells in localized non-small cell lung cancer. Points from the study as a whole: Uninvolved neighboring lung showed the greatest T cell clonality, exceeding tumor.

Specimen: peripheral blood, collected before any cancer treatment. The chain employs TRBV25-1 and TRBJ2-3; tentative D call: TRBD2 (6 bases). The source is a female donor older than 55 with stage I lung adenocarcinoma. The CDR3 nucleotides are TGTGCCAGCAGTCGAGGAGGTGGGAGGACAGATACGCAGTATTTT. It encodes CASSRGGGRTDTQYF.